The 5 T cell receptor beta chains below come from one sample, sequenced in a study of blood T cell repertoires in COVID-19. Using immunoSEQ multiplex PCR, the repertoire was profiled, and TCRdb retains in-frame clones only, with some absent. This sample yields about 250,000 clones, of which 65% to 90% are seen a single time; over 7.5% belongs to the top ten. The sequenced material came from PBMCs or T cells enriched from blood (not recorded which). These receptors were taken from a woman aged 50 to 60 with acute COVID-19.

The V and J genes are TRBV19 and TRBJ1-5; a weak D match, TRBD1 (5 bases). The ends were cut back, 6 bases at V and 5 bases at J, with 14 bases in the middle. Germline CDR1 is LNHDA and CDR2 is SQIVND (reference sequence). The CDR3 sequence is 14 residues long. The chain's CDR3 is CASRGQGWDQPQHF. CDR3 bases: TGTGCCAGTAGGGGTCAGGGTTGGGATCAGCCCCAGCATTTT.

The chain couples TRBV6-2 or TRBV6-3 to TRBJ1-1, with D perhaps TRBD1 (6 bases). This CDR3 spans 13 amino acids. Germline CDR1 MNHEY, CDR2 SVGEGT. Trimming pared 5 bases from V and 5 bases from J, leaving 12 bases between. DNA of the CDR3: TGTGCCAGCAGTGCACAGGGAAGGACTGAAGCTTTCTTT. It specifies CASSAQGRTEAFF.

The CDR3 loop reads CASSQDSGGGVRNSPLHF. Written as DNA, the CDR3 is TGCGCCAGCAGCCAAGATAGTGGGGGAGGTGTGCGTAATTCACCCCTCCACTTT. V gene TRBV4-3 combines with J gene TRBJ1-6; tentatively, D is TRBD1 (5 bases). V lost 0 bases and J 6 bases, leaving 18 bases between the germline ends. The CDR3 totals 18 residues. Per germline, CDR1 LGHNA and CDR2 YSLEER.

The gene calls are TRBV6-5 and TRBJ2-3; TRBD2 is a possible D gene (6 bases). This CDR3 is built from 12 residues. Per the germline V gene, CDR1 is MNHEY and CDR2 is SVGAGI. Trimming left V 7 bases short and J 9 bases short, with 14 bases between. In nucleotides, the CDR3 is TGTGCCAGCAAACGCTGGAGGGAAACGCAGTATTTT. Amino acids: CASKRWRETQYF.

The chain employs TRBV6-5 and TRBJ1-3; maybe TRBD1 (5 bases). Germline CDR1 is MNHEY and CDR2 is SVGAGI. V dropped 7 bases and J dropped 2 bases, with 15 bases sitting between them. This CDR3 region has 15 residues. CDR3 loop: CASTQDSVAGNTIYF. The DNA for the CDR3 is TGTGCCAGCACCCAAGACAGCGTCGCTGGAAACACCATATATTTT.